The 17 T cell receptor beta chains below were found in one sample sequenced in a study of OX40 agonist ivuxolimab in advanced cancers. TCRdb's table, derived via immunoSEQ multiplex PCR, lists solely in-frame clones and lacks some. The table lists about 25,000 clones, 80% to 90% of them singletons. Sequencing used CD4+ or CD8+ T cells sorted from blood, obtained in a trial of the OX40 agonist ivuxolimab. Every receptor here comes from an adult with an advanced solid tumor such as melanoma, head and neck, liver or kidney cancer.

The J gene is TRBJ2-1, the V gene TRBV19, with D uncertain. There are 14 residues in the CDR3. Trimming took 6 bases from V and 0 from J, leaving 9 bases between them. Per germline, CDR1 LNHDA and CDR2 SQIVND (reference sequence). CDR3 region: CASSLPSSYNEQFF. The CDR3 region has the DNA TGTGCCAGTAGCCTTCCGAGCTCCTACAATGAGCAGTTCTTC. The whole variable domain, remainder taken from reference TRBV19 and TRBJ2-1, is DGGITQSPKYLFRKEGQNVTLSCEQNLNHDAMYWYRQDPGQGLRLIYYSQIVNDFQKGDIAEGYSVSREKKESFPLTVTSAQKNPTAFYLCASSLPSSYNEQFFGPGTRLTVL.

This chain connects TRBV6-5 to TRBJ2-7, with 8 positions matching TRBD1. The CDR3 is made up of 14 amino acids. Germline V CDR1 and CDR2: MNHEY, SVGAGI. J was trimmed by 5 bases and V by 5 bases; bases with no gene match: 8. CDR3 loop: CASSGIMDRDEQYF. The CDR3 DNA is TGTGCCAGCAGTGGCATCATGGACAGGGACGAGCAGTACTTC.

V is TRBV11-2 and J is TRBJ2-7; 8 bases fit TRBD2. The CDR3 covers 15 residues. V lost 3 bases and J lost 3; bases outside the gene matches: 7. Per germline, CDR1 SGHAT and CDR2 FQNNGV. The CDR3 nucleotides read TGTGCCAGCAGCTTCGACATTAGCGGGAACTACGAGCAGTACTTC. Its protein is CASSFDISGNYEQYF. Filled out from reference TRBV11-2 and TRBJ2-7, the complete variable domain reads EAGVAQSPRYKIIEKRQSVAFWCNPISGHATLYWYQQILGQGPKLLIQFQNNGVVDDSQLPKDRFSAERLKGVDSTLKIQPAKLEDSAVYLCASSFDISGNYEQYFGPGTRLTVT.

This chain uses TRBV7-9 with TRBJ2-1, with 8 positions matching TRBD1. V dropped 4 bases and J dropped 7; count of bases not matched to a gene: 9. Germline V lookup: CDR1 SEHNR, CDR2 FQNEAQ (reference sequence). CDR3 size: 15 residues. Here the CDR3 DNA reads TGTGCCAGCAGCTCGGGGGACAGGTCTAAGAATGAGCAGTTCTTC. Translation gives CASSSGDRSKNEQFF.

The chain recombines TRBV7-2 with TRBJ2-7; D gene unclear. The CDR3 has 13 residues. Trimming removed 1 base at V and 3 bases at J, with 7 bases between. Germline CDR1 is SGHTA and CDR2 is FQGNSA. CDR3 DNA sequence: TGTGCCAGCAGCTTAGATCCAGGCTACGAGCAGTACTTC. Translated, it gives CASSLDPGYEQYF. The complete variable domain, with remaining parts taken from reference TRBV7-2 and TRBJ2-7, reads GAGVSQSPSNKVTEKGKDVELRCDPISGHTALYWYRQSLGQGLEFLIYFQGNSAPDKSGLPSDRFSAERTGGSVSTLTIQRTQQEDSAVYLCASSLDPGYEQYFGPGTRLTVT.

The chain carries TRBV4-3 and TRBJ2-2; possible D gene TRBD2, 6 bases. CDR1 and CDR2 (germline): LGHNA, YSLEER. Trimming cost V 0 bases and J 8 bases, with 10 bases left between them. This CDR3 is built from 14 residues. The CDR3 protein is CASSQDGGLGELFF. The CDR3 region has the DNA TGCGCCAGCAGCCAAGACGGGGGTCTGGGGGAGCTGTTTTTT.

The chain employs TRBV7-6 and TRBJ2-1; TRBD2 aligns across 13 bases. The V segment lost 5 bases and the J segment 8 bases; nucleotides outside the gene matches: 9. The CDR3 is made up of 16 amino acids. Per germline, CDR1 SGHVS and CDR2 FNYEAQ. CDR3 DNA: TGTGCCAGCAGCCCCAGGACTAGCGGGAGTACGGATGAGCAGTTCTTC. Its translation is CASSPRTSGSTDEQFF.

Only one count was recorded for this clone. The CDR3 nucleotides read TGTGCCAGCAGCGTAGAAGGGGGGCCTGAAAAACTGTTTTTT. It translates to CASSVEGGPEKLFF. The V gene is TRBV9, the J gene TRBJ1-4, with a possible D match to TRBD1 (6 bases). V lost 0 bases and J lost 7, with 10 bases in between. Germline-derived CDR1 and CDR2 are SGDLS and YYNGEE. CDR3 length equals 14 residues.

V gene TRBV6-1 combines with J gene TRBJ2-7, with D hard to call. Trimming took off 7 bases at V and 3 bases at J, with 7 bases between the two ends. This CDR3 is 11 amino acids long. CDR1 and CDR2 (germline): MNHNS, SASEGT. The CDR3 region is CASTGSYEQYF. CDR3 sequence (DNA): TGTGCCAGCACCGGTAGCTACGAGCAGTACTTC.

DNA of the CDR3: TGCAGCGCCACAGGGGCCTCCGTCACCGAGCAGTACTTC. Encoded protein: CSATGASVTEQYF. V and J are TRBV29-1 and TRBJ2-7; 7 positions match TRBD1. Germline-derived CDR1 and CDR2 are SQVTM and ANQGSEA. The CDR3 spans 13 residues. The junction had 12 bases not matched to a gene; V was cut back by 7 bases and J by 6 bases.

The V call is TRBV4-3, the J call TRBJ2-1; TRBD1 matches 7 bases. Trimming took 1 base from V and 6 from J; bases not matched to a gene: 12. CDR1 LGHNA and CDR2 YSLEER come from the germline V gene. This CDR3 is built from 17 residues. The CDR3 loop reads CASSQGTGGTLGNEQFF. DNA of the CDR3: TGCGCCAGCAGCCAAGGGACAGGAGGTACACTTGGCAATGAGCAGTTCTTC.

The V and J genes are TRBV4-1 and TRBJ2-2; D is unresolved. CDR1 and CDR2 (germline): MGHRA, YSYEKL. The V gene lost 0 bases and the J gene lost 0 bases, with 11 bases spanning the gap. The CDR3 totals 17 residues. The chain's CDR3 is CASSQDSWGTNTGELFF. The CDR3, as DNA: TGCGCCAGCAGCCAAGATAGCTGGGGTACGAACACCGGGGAGCTGTTTTTT.

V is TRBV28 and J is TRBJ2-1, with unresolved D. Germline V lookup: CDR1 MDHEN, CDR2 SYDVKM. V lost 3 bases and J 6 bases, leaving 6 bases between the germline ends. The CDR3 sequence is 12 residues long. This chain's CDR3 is CASSFPSNEQFF. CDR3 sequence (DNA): TGTGCCAGCAGTTTCCCAAGCAATGAGCAGTTCTTC.

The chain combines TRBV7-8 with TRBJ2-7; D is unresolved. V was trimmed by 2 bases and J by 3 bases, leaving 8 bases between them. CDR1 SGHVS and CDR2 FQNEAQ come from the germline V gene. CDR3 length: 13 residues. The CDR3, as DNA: TGTGCCAGCAGCTTAACTACAGACTACGAGCAGTACTTC. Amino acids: CASSLTTDYEQYF.

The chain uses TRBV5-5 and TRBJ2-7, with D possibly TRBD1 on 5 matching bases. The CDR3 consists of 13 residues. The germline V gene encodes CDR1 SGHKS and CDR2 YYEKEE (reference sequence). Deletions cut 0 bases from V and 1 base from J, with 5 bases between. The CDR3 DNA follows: TGTGCCAGCAGCTTGGACAGGTCCTACGAGCAGTACTTC. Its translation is CASSLDRSYEQYF.

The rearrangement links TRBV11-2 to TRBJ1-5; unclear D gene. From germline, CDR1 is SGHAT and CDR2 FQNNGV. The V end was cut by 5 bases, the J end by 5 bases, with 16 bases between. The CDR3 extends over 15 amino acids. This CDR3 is CASSPSSGSDQPQHF. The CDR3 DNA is TGTGCCAGCAGCCCGTCGTCGGGGTCCGATCAGCCCCAGCATTTT.

CDR3 DNA sequence: TGTGCCAGCAGCTCCCCCGGGACTTCCTACGAGCAGTACTTC. It encodes CASSSPGTSYEQYF. The chain is built from TRBV7-8 and TRBJ2-7, with D tentatively TRBD2 (6 bases). Germline CDR1 is SGHVS and CDR2 is FQNEAQ. The CDR3 covers 14 residues. Trimming stripped 4 bases from V and 1 base from J, with 11 bases between.